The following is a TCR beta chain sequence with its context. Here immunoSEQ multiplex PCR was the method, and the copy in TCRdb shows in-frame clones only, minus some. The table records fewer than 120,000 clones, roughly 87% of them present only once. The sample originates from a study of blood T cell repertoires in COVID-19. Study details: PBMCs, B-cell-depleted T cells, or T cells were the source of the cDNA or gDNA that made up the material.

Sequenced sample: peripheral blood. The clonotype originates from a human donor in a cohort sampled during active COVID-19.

CDR3 loop: CASRYTGTKSYEQYF. The CDR3, as DNA: TGTGCCAGCAGATACACCGGGACAAAGTCCTACGAGCAGTACTTC. The chain uses TRBV13 and TRBJ2-7; weak D call: TRBD1 (6 bases). The V end lost 6 bases, the J end lost 1 base, and 16 bases lay between the germline ends. The germline gives CDR1 PRHDT, CDR2 FYEKMQ (reference sequence). The CDR3 contains 15 residues.